This record concerns one T cell receptor beta chain sequence. V lost 5 bases and J lost 6, with 11 bases in between. CDR3 length: 13 residues. CDR1 is LGHDT and CDR2 is YNNKEL in the germline V gene (reference sequence). The data derive from a study of blood T cell repertoires in COVID-19. Method: immunoSEQ multiplex PCR; TCRdb's copy keeps in-frame clones and lacks some. The sample lists a few hundred thousand clones; 70% to 85% were seen once. Source material: PBMCs or T cells enriched from blood (not recorded which). The sequence came from a woman aged 55-70 years who had recovered from COVID-19. The genes are TRBV3-1 (or the pseudogene TRBV3-2) and TRBJ2-1; D is undetermined. CDR3 DNA: TGTGCCAGCAGCTTGACAATGGGCAATGAGCAGTTCTTC. Translated, it gives CASSLTMGNEQFF.